The 24 T cell receptor beta chains reported below all come from one sample, sequenced in a study of CD4 T cells in relation to SARS-CoV-2 and coronaviruses. Sequencing was performed with immunoSEQ multiplex PCR; in TCRdb, only in-frame clones are kept and a portion is missing. The table includes about 36,000 clones, 77% detected once. What these receptors recognize is not known. The sequenced sample consisted of memory CD4+ T cells from PBMCs, cultured in vitro. These receptors originate from an adult with COVID-19.

The V gene is TRBV24-1, the J gene TRBJ2-3; D unresolved. Germline loops: CDR1 KGHDR, CDR2 SFDVKD. Trimming pared 4 bases from V and 2 bases from J, leaving 15 bases between. CDR3 length: 16 residues. The CDR3: CATSDSGTGFTDTQYF. The CDR3, as DNA: TGTGCCACCAGTGACTCCGGCACCGGGTTCACAGATACGCAGTATTTT.

This clone has more than one count but fewer than ten. The chain recombines TRBV6-5 with TRBJ1-4; a possible D gene is TRBD1 (5 bases). The CDR3 covers 14 residues. Trimming pared 7 bases from V and 2 bases from J, leaving 11 bases between. Germline V gene sequence: CDR1 MNHEY, CDR2 SVGAGI. In DNA, the CDR3 is TGTGCCAGCACCCGGGGCAGTACTAATGAAAAACTGTTTTTT. Amino acid sequence: CASTRGSTNEKLFF.

This chain joins TRBV7-6 and TRBJ2-1; D is tentatively TRBD1 or TRBD2 (5 bases each). Trimming left V 0 bases short and J 0 bases short, with 15 bases between. The V gene's germline CDR1 is SGHVS and CDR2 FNYEAQ. The CDR3 has 18 amino acids. This CDR3 is CASSLAAGGARSYNEQFF. The CDR3 DNA follows: TGTGCCAGCAGCTTAGCTGCGGGTGGGGCTCGCTCCTACAATGAGCAGTTCTTC.

The CDR3 protein is CASSTQTVLDTQYF. The CDR3 DNA is TGTGCCAGCAGCACCCAGACAGTCCTGGATACGCAGTATTTT. The genes are TRBV5-6 and TRBJ2-3; a weak D match, TRBD1 (5 bases). Germline V gene lookup returns CDR1 SGHDT and CDR2 YYEEEE. V lost 4 bases, J lost 6 bases, and 15 bases lay in between. The CDR3 totals 14 residues.

CDR3 amino acids: CASGTSGRAGGTDTQYF. CDR3 bases: TGTGCCAGCGGGACTAGCGGGAGGGCCGGTGGCACAGATACGCAGTATTTT. V and J are TRBV19 and TRBJ2-3, with TRBD2 matching over 16 bases. This CDR3 is built from 17 residues. Germline assignment: CDR1 LNHDA and CDR2 SQIVND (reference sequence). J gave up 1 base and V 9 bases, and 7 bases lay outside the gene matches.

This chain uses TRBV18 with TRBJ2-1; 10 bases line up with TRBD1. There are 17 residues in the CDR3. The V gene end was trimmed by 6 bases and the J gene end by 7 bases; junction bases not matched to a gene: 15. Germline lookup yields CDR1 KGHSH and CDR2 LQKENI. The CDR3 sequence: CASSPPTGTGDKNEQFF. CDR3 nucleotide sequence: TGTGCCAGCTCGCCCCCGACCGGGACAGGGGATAAGAATGAGCAGTTCTTC.

The V call is TRBV7-9, the J call TRBJ1-2; 7 nucleotides match TRBD1. The V gene end was trimmed by 6 bases and the J gene end by 6 bases; junction bases not matched to a gene: 10. CDR1 and CDR2 (germline): SEHNR, FQNEAQ (reference sequence). The CDR3 runs to 14 residues. The CDR3 region is CASSRSQGGNGYTF. The CDR3 DNA is TGTGCCAGCAGTCGAAGTCAGGGGGGGAATGGCTACACCTTC.

The chain couples TRBV2 to TRBJ2-1, with a weak D call TRBD1 (5 bases). Trimming took 3 bases from V and 4 from J, leaving 13 bases between them. This CDR3 comprises 15 residues. Germline CDR1 and CDR2: SNHLY and FYNNEI. DNA of the CDR3: TGTGCCAGCAGTGACCGTCTGACAGCTTACAATGAGCAGTTCTTC. It encodes CASSDRLTAYNEQFF.

This clone was recorded once. The chain is built from TRBV5-4 and TRBJ1-3; 10 nucleotides match TRBD1. The CDR3 runs 14 residues. Germline CDR1 is SGHNT and CDR2 is YYREEE (reference sequence). With 4 bases clipped from V and 4 bases from J, the junction kept 2 bases outside the gene matches. This CDR3 reads CASSPGQGGNTIYF. CDR3 nucleotides: TGTGCCAGCAGCCCGGGACAGGGGGGAAACACCATATATTTT.

This clone is judged medium-sized. This chain links TRBV6-6 with TRBJ1-4; no definite D call. Germline V gene sequence: CDR1 MNHNY, CDR2 SVGAGI (reference sequence). Trimming took off 4 bases at V and 7 bases at J, with 13 bases between the two ends. The CDR3 covers 14 residues. In nucleotides, the CDR3 is TGTGCCAGCAGTTCCCAAGGATCGCTTGAAAAACTGTTTTTT. Translated, it gives CASSSQGSLEKLFF.

The chain couples TRBV18 to TRBJ1-4; D is perhaps TRBD1 (5 bases). Between the trimmed V and J ends, which lost 3 bases and 7 bases, there was a span of 9 bases. The CDR3 sequence is 13 residues long. Germline V CDR1 and CDR2: KGHSH, LQKENI. The CDR3 loop is CASSPGGPEKLFF. CDR3 sequence (DNA): TGTGCCAGCTCACCTGGGGGTCCTGAAAAACTGTTTTTT.

The chain has TRBV28 and TRBJ2-3; D uncertain. Germline V gene lookup returns CDR1 MDHEN and CDR2 SYDVKM. Trimming pared 5 bases from V and 4 bases from J, leaving 10 bases between. CDR3 length: 13 residues. The CDR3 reads CASSPQISDTQYF. CDR3 nucleotides: TGTGCCAGCAGTCCACAGATTTCAGATACGCAGTATTTT.

The J gene is TRBJ2-3, the V gene TRBV18, with D perhaps assigned TRBD1 or TRBD2 (5 bases each). Germline loops: CDR1 KGHSH, CDR2 LQKENI. The CDR3 has 13 residues. The V and J ends lost 6 bases and 2 bases respectively, with 9 bases between them. CDR3 coding DNA: TGTGCCAGCTCTTTCGGGGCCACAGATACGCAGTATTTT. Amino acid sequence: CASSFGATDTQYF.

The chain joins TRBV10-3 to TRBJ2-3; tentative D call: TRBD1 (5 bases). CDR1 and CDR2 (germline): ENHRY, SYGVKD. The length of the CDR3 is 13 residues. The ends were cut back, 6 bases at V and 4 bases at J, with 11 bases in the middle. CDR3 residues: CAIREQVADTQYF. CDR3 DNA: TGTGCCATCAGGGAACAGGTAGCAGATACGCAGTATTTT.

The chain combines TRBV2 with TRBJ2-1; 7 bases agree with TRBD2. V gave up 8 bases and J gave up 2 bases; unmatched junction bases: 3. Looked up from germline, CDR1 is SNHLY and CDR2 is FYNNEI. This CDR3 has 13 amino acids. CDR3 nucleotides: TGTGCCAGCGGCGGGAGACCCTACAATGAGCAGTTCTTC. Residues: CASGGRPYNEQFF.

The genes are TRBV6-6 and TRBJ2-2; a possible D gene is TRBD1 (6 bases). This CDR3 contains 15 residues. Germline assignment: CDR1 MNHNY and CDR2 SVGAGI (reference sequence). V was shortened by 8 bases and J by 7 bases, with 20 bases between the two germline ends. The CDR3 sequence: CASHQDRQSSGELFF. In DNA, the CDR3 is TGTGCCAGCCATCAAGACAGGCAGTCAAGCGGGGAGCTGTTTTTT.

The genes are TRBV30 and TRBJ2-5, with D perhaps given as TRBD1 or TRBD2 (5 bases each). The CDR3 is 14 amino acids. Germline CDR1 and CDR2: GTSNPN and SVGIG (reference sequence). Trimming took off 5 bases at V and 5 bases at J, with 18 bases between the two ends. CDR3 sequence reads: CAWSRDGGGETQYF. The CDR3 DNA sequence: TGTGCCTGGTCTCGGGACGGCGGCGGGGAGACCCAGTACTTC.

The rearrangement links TRBV28 to TRBJ2-3; no firm D call. The V gene's germline CDR1 is MDHEN and CDR2 SYDVKM. The CDR3 has 12 residues. V was pared by 2 bases and J by 3 bases, with 3 bases between. For the CDR3, the DNA is TGTGCCAGCAGTTTAACAACAGATACGCAGTATTTT. Amino acid sequence: CASSLTTDTQYF.

The V and J genes are TRBV2 and TRBJ1-2; 7 positions agree with TRBD1. Per the germline V gene, CDR1 is SNHLY and CDR2 is FYNNEI. There are 14 residues in the CDR3. Trimming took 6 bases from V and 8 from J; bases not matched to a gene: 12. The CDR3 spells CASRRDSPSAGYTF. The CDR3 DNA is TGTGCCAGCAGGAGGGACAGCCCTTCTGCCGGCTACACCTTC.

V gene TRBV12-3 or TRBV12-4 combines with J gene TRBJ2-5; 8 nucleotides agree with TRBD2. V shed 7 bases, J shed 1 base, and the junction held 2 bases outside the gene matches. The CDR3 loop spans 13 amino acids. The CDR3, as DNA: TGTGCCAGCAAGCGGGGGCTCCAAGAGACCCAGTACTTC. Translated: CASKRGLQETQYF.

The chain joins TRBV27 to TRBJ2-2; D unclear. Trimming pared 0 bases from V and 3 bases from J, leaving 2 bases between. CDR1 is MNHEY, CDR2 SMNVEV, per germline (reference sequence). This CDR3 has 13 residues. In DNA form, the CDR3 reads TGTGCCAGCAGTTTATCACACACCGGGGAGCTGTTTTTT. Amino acid sequence: CASSLSHTGELFF.

This clone was seen more than once but under ten times. CDR3 region: CASSGGSGDEQYF. The CDR3 DNA reads as TGTGCCAGCAGTGGGGGTAGCGGAGACGAGCAGTACTTC. This chain uses TRBV2 with TRBJ2-7; tentatively, D is TRBD2 (6 bases). This CDR3 has 13 amino acids. Germline CDR1 and CDR2: SNHLY and FYNNEI. The V and J ends lost 4 bases and 5 bases respectively, with 12 bases between them.

V is TRBV10-3 and J is TRBJ1-2; D not certain. The CDR3 loop spans 15 amino acids. The germline V and J ends were trimmed by 3 bases and 0 bases, with 11 bases remaining between them. CDR1 is ENHRY, CDR2 SYGVKD, per germline. As DNA, the CDR3 is TGTGCCATCAGTGACGACCCCCGGGCTAACTATGGCTACACCTTC. Its protein is CAISDDPRANYGYTF.

Here the CDR3 DNA reads TGTGCCAGCAGCTTCAGGGTGGGTAATGAAAAACTGTTTTTT. This gives the protein CASSFRVGNEKLFF. The chain joins TRBV5-5 to TRBJ1-4, with D tentatively TRBD1 (5 bases). V was shortened by 2 bases and J by 4 bases, with 9 bases between the two germline ends. Germline loops: CDR1 SGHKS, CDR2 YYEKEE (reference sequence). The CDR3 is made up of 14 amino acids.